This T cell receptor beta chain derives from a study of blood T cell repertoires in COVID-19. Background on the study: Specimens from acute and convalescent COVID-19 originated in the United States, Italy and Spain.

How the authors handled the data: Reference gene primer amplification yielded estimated nucleated cell counts. Generated by immunoSEQ multiplex PCR, the TCRdb table keeps only in-frame clones and is missing some. D and trimming were read from the DNA, whereas the V and J calls and clone size are those reported in that table. The sample consists of 150,000 to 200,000 clones, around 90% of them appearing once. In this sample, this clone turned up once. The sample comprised peripheral blood. The clonotype originates from a human donor in a cohort sampled during active COVID-19.

The CDR3 region has the DNA TGTGCCAGCAGTGACTCGAGCGTCGGGGGCAATGAGCAGTTCTTC. This sequence encodes CASSDSSVGGNEQFF. The V and J genes are TRBV6-4 and TRBJ2-1, with a tentative D call TRBD2 (6 bases). Trimming shortened V by 0 bases and J by 6 bases, and 12 bases separated the two germline ends. This CDR3 contains 15 residues. CDR1 is MRHNA, CDR2 SNTAGT, per germline.